This T cell receptor (beta chain) was documented in a study of cytomegalovirus exposure and HLA in healthy donors. Findings and limits, study-wide: Most of the CMV-associated TCR beta chains (in a later analysis) appeared to be HLA-restricted. Sequencing likely generated an artifact that appeared as a cluster of highly shared sequence variants. An analysis was carried out at a later point. It showed that HLA-associated TCR beta chains were more clonally expanded than equally common non-associated chains.

Turning to this clone: What it binds is not known.

The study ran its PCR with 60 Vbeta and 13 Jbeta primers. Sequencing used immunoSEQ multiplex PCR; TCRdb keeps in-frame clones, though not all of them. The sample carries about 98,000 clones, under 75% recorded once. Germline values: CDR1 SGHRS, CDR2 YFSETQ. The CDR3 runs to 16 residues. V was pared by 3 bases and J by 1 base, with 7 bases of the junction left unmatched. This TCR was recovered from a female donor in good health and CMV-seronegative. The V call is TRBV5-1, the J call TRBJ2-5; 9 nucleotides align to TRBD1. The source material was PBMCs. The CDR3 DNA sequence: TGCGCCAGCAGCTCAGGACAGGGGACAGTCCAAGAGACCCAGTACTTC. Translated: CASSSGQGTVQETQYF.